Shown below are 8 T cell receptor beta chains from a single sample sequenced in a study of T cell responses to AZD1222 COVID-19 vaccine. Here immunoSEQ multiplex PCR was the method, and the copy in TCRdb shows in-frame clones only, minus some. The table records about 97,000 clones, 85% to 90% of them present only once. Sequenced material: peripheral blood, taken on day 0 of AZD1222 vaccination. These receptor sequences come from an adult in good health.

This clone was seen a handful of times. The V call is TRBV30, the J call TRBJ2-5; 12 nucleotides agree with TRBD2. V lost 3 bases, J lost 9 bases, and 8 bases stayed unmatched. The CDR3 loop spans 14 amino acids. CDR1 and CDR2 (germline): GTSNPN, SVGIG (reference sequence). Written as DNA, the CDR3 is TGTGCCTGGAGCCCGACTAGCGGGAGCCATCCCCAGTACTTC. Translation gives CAWSPTSGSHPQYF.

The V and J genes are TRBV6-5 and TRBJ2-1; 8 positions agree with TRBD2. The germline V gene has CDR1 MNHEY and CDR2 SVGAGI. The CDR3 is 15 amino acids. V shed 7 bases, J shed 2 bases, and the junction held 7 bases outside the gene matches. In DNA form, the CDR3 reads TGTGCCAGCACATCAGACGGGGGGGCCTACAATGAGCAGTTCTTC. Translated: CASTSDGGAYNEQFF.

The chain links TRBV7-9 to TRBJ1-1; TRBD1 is a possible D gene (5 bases). CDR1 and CDR2 from the germline V gene are SEHNR and FQNEAQ (reference sequence). CDR3 length: 16 residues. Trimming shortened V by 5 bases and J by 4 bases, and 20 bases separated the two germline ends. CDR3 sequence (DNA): TGTGCCAGCAGCCGGCTCGGGGCCGTAGGTATCACTGAAGCTTTCTTT. Its protein is CASSRLGAVGITEAFF. Full variable domain (remainder filled in from reference TRBV7-9 and TRBJ1-1): DTGVSQNPRHKITKRGQNVTFRCDPISEHNRLYWYRQTLGQGPEFLTYFQNEAQLEKSRLLSDRFSAERPKGSFSTLEIQRTEQGDSAMYLCASSRLGAVGITEAFFGQGTRLTVV.

The gene calls are TRBV9 and TRBJ2-3; D possibly uses TRBD1 or TRBD2 (5 bases each). Germline CDR1 is SGDLS and CDR2 is YYNGEE. V gave up 0 bases and J gave up 6 bases, with 14 bases separating them. The CDR3 extends over 15 amino acids. The CDR3 loop reads CASSVAISAGDTQYF. The CDR3 DNA reads TGTGCCAGCAGCGTAGCTATTAGCGCAGGGGATACGCAGTATTTT.

Only one count was recorded for this clone. The rearrangement uses TRBV6-2 or TRBV6-3 and TRBJ1-1; 10 nucleotides agree with TRBD1. Looked up from germline, CDR1 is MNHEY and CDR2 is SVGEGT. The CDR3 consists of 16 residues. J lost 0 bases, V lost 5 bases, and 6 bases had no gene match. Here the CDR3 DNA reads TGTGCCAGCAGTACGGACAGGGGGTTTATGAACACTGAAGCTTTCTTT. The encoded protein is CASSTDRGFMNTEAFF.

This clone was detected once. CDR3 bases: TGTGCCAGCAGCGTGAATCGGGCTAGGTCTGGAAACACCATATATTTT. As protein: CASSVNRARSGNTIYF. This chain joins TRBV7-8 and TRBJ1-3; D is uncertain. The germline gives CDR1 SGHVS, CDR2 FQNEAQ. The CDR3 has 16 residues. V was trimmed by 5 bases and J by 1 base, leaving 15 bases between them.

Concerning this clone itself: The same CDR3 also results from other DNA sequences found in this sample. The genes are TRBV3-1 (or the pseudogene TRBV3-2) and TRBJ2-7; no reliable D call. Trimming removed 3 bases from V and 3 bases from J, with 3 bases in between. The germline CDR1 and CDR2 sequences are LGHDT and YNNKEL (reference sequence). The CDR3 totals 11 residues. The DNA of the CDR3 is TGTGCCAGCAGCCAGAGCTACGAGCAGTACTTC. Translated, it gives CASSQSYEQYF.

This clone was detected only once. This chain joins TRBV7-3 and TRBJ1-2; D not certain. The CDR3 loop spans 13 amino acids. V was pared by 3 bases and J by 2 bases, with 7 bases between. CDR1 SGHTA and CDR2 FQGTGA come from the germline V gene. The CDR3 sequence: CASSLAGNYGYTF. The CDR3 DNA follows: TGTGCCAGCAGCTTGGCAGGAAACTATGGCTACACCTTC.